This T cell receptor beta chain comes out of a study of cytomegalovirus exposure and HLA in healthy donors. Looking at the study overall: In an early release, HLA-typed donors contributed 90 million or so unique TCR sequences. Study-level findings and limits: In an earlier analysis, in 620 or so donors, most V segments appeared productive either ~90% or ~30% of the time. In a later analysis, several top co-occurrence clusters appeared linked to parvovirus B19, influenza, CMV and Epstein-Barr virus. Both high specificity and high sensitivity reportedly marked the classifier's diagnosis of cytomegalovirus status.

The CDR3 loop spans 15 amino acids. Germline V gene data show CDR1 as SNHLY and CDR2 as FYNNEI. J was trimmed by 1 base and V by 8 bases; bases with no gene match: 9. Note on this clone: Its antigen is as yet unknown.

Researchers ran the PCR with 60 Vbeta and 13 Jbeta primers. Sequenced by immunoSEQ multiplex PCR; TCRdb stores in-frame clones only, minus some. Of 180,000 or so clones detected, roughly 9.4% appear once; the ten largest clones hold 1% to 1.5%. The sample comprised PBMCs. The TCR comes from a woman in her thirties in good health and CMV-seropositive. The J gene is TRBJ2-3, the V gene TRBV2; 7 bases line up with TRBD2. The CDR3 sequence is CASGREISGTDTQYF. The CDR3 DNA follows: TGTGCCAGCGGGCGGGAGATCTCGGGCACAGATACGCAGTATTTT.